This entry describes one TCR beta chain. Assay: immunoSEQ multiplex PCR; the TCRdb copy retains only in-frame clones and omits some. The sample yields more than 65,000 clones, 91% seen once. The data belong to a study of T cell changes during pregnancy in multiple sclerosis. The J segment lost 2 bases and the V segment lost 1 base, leaving 8 bases of the junction unmatched. The CDR3 consists of 16 residues. Per the germline V gene, CDR1 is SGDLS and CDR2 is YYNGEE. This specimen consisted of peripheral blood, obtained in the first trimester of pregnancy. The chain uses TRBV9 and TRBJ2-7; 8 bases map to TRBD2. The origin of this receptor is a female donor with multiple sclerosis, enrolled in a pregnancy study. CDR3 protein: CASSVTGGGPPYEQYF. CDR3 sequence (DNA): TGTGCCAGCAGCGTAACGGGCGGGGGGCCGCCCTACGAGCAGTACTTC. The full variable domain, with the rest looked up from reference TRBV9 and TRBJ2-7, is DSGVTQTPKHLITATGQRVTLRCSPRSGDLSVYWYQQSLDQGLQFLIQYYNGEERAKGNILERFSAQQFPDLHSELNLSSLELGDSALYFCASSVTGGGPPYEQYFGPGTRLTVT.